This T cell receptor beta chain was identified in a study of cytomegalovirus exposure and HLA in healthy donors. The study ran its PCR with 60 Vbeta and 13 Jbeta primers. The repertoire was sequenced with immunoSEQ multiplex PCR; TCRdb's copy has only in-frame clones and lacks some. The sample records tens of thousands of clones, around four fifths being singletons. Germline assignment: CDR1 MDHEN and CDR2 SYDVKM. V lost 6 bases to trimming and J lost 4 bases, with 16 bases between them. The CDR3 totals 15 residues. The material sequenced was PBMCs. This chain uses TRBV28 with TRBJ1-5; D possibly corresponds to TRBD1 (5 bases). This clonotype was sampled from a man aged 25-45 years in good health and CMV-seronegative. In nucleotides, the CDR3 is TGTGCCAGCAGCCCCCCTGACAGCAAAAATCAGCCCCAGCATTTT. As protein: CASSPPDSKNQPQHF.